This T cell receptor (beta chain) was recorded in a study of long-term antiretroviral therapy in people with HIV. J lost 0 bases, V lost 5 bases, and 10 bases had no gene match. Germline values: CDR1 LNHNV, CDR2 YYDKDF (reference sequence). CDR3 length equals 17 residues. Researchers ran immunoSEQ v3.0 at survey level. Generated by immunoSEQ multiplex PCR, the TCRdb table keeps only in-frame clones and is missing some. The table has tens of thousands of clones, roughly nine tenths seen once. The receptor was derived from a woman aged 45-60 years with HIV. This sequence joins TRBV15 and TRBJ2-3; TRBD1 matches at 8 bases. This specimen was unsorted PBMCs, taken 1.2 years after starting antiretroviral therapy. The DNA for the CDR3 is TGTGCCACCAGCGCAAGACAGGGGACCTCTAGCACAGATACGCAGTATTTT. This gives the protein CATSARQGTSSTDTQYF.